These 8 T cell receptor beta chains were all obtained from the same sample, sequenced in a study of blood T cell repertoires in COVID-19. The method was immunoSEQ multiplex PCR; TCRdb's version includes in-frame clones alone and lacks a portion of them. The repertoire holds roughly 300,000 clones, with 85% as singletons. Material: PBMCs or T cells enriched from blood (not recorded which). These receptors originate from a woman aged 50 to 60 who had recovered from COVID-19.

J is TRBJ1-5 and V is TRBV6-7, with a tentative D call TRBD1 (6 bases). TRBV6-7 is noted as an ORF with a role that remains uncertain. V gave up 0 bases and J gave up 5 bases, with 14 bases separating them. The CDR3 is made up of 16 amino acids. This chain's CDR3 is CASSYSDREKYQPQHF. In DNA form, the CDR3 reads TGTGCCAGCAGTTACTCGGACAGAGAGAAATATCAGCCCCAGCATTTT.

This chain uses TRBV5-1 with TRBJ2-5; tentative D call: TRBD2 (6 bases). Germline V gene data show CDR1 as SGHRS and CDR2 as YFSETQ. Trimming stripped 4 bases from V and 5 bases from J, with 21 bases between. The CDR3 is made up of 16 amino acids. CDR3 sequence reads: CASSTGLTGGKETQYF. CDR3 nucleotides: TGCGCCAGCAGCACGGGACTTACAGGAGGGAAGGAGACCCAGTACTTC.

The chain links TRBV9 to TRBJ1-5; D possibly corresponds to TRBD1 (5 bases). CDR1 is SGDLS, CDR2 YYNGEE, per germline. The CDR3 totals 13 residues. V was shortened by 3 bases and J by 8 bases, with 12 bases between the two germline ends. In DNA form, the CDR3 reads TGTGCCAGCAGCGACAGTCTAGGGGAGCCCCAGCATTTT. As protein: CASSDSLGEPQHF.

The chain has TRBV3-1 (or the pseudogene TRBV3-2) and TRBJ2-5; D is ambiguous. This CDR3 has 15 amino acids. CDR1 and CDR2 from the germline V gene are LGHDT and YNNKEL (reference sequence). Trimming took off 2 bases at V and 5 bases at J, with 15 bases between the two ends. The CDR3 loop reads CASSQPPGPKETQYF. CDR3 coding DNA: TGTGCCAGCAGCCAACCCCCGGGTCCGAAGGAGACCCAGTACTTC.

The V gene is TRBV27, the J gene TRBJ1-5; possibly TRBD1 for D (6 bases). The V end was cut by 3 bases, the J end by 2 bases, with 8 bases between. Germline assignment: CDR1 MNHEY and CDR2 SMNVEV (reference sequence). The length of the CDR3 is 14 residues. CDR3 DNA: TGTGCCAGCAGTTTGGGGGGGCGCAATCAGCCCCAGCATTTT. Its protein is CASSLGGRNQPQHF.

This sequence joins TRBV3-1 (or the pseudogene TRBV3-2) and TRBJ1-2, with 7 bases matching TRBD1. Germline V gives CDR1 LGHDT, CDR2 YNNKEL (reference sequence). The CDR3 has 16 amino acids. Trimming at V came to 1 base and at J to 2 bases, leaving 7 bases not matched to a gene. CDR3 amino acids: CASSQGAGTANYGYTF. The CDR3 region has the DNA TGTGCCAGCAGCCAAGGGGCCGGGACAGCCAACTATGGCTACACCTTC.

This clone occurred once. J is TRBJ2-5 and V is TRBV24-1, with 8 bases aligning to TRBD1. The CDR3 length is 15 residues. The germline V gene encodes CDR1 KGHDR and CDR2 SFDVKD. V shed 4 bases and J 2 bases; nucleotides not matched to a gene: 5. The CDR3 sequence: CATSDPTGVQETQYF. In DNA form, the CDR3 reads TGTGCCACCAGTGACCCGACAGGGGTTCAAGAGACCCAGTACTTC.

This chain joins TRBV7-9 and TRBJ1-3; 8 bases map to TRBD1. CDR1 is SEHNR and CDR2 is FQNEAQ in the germline V gene (reference sequence). This CDR3 contains 14 residues. Trimming removed 1 base from V and 6 bases from J; junction bases left unmatched: 2. CDR3 loop: CASSLGQGKNTIYF. The DNA of the CDR3 is TGTGCCAGCAGCTTAGGACAGGGGAAAAACACCATATATTTT.